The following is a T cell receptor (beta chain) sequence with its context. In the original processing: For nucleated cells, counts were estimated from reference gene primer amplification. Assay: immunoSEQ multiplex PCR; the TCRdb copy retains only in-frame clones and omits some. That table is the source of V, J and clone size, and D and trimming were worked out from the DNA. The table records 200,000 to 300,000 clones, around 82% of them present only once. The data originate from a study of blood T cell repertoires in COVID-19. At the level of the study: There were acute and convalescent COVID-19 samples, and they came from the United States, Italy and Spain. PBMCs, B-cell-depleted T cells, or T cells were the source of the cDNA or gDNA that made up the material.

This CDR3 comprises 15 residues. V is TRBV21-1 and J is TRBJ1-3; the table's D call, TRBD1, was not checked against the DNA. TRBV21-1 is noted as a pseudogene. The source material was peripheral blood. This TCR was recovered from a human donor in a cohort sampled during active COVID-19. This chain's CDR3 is CASSKRGTFGNTIYF. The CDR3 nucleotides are TGTGCCAGCAGCAAAAGGGGAACCTTTGGAAACACCATATATTTT.